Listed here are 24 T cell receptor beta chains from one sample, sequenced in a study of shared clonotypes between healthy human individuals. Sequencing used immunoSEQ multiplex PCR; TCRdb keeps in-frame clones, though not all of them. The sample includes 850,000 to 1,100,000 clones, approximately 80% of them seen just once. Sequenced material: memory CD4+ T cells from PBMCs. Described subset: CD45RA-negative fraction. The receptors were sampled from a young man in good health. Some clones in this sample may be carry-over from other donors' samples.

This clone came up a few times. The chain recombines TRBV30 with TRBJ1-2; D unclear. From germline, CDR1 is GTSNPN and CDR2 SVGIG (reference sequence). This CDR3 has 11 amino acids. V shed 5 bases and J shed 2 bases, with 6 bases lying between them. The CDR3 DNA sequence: TGTGCCTGGGTGGAGAACTATGGCTACACCTTC. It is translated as CAWVENYGYTF.

The CDR3 here is CASSQGGLYNEQFF. DNA for the CDR3: TGCGCCAGCTCACAGGGTGGGCTCTACAATGAGCAGTTCTTC. The chain carries TRBV5-1 and TRBJ2-1, with D tentatively TRBD1 (6 bases). Per the germline V gene, CDR1 is SGHRS and CDR2 is YFSETQ. The CDR3 covers 14 residues. Trimming took off 7 bases at V and 3 bases at J, with 14 bases between the two ends.

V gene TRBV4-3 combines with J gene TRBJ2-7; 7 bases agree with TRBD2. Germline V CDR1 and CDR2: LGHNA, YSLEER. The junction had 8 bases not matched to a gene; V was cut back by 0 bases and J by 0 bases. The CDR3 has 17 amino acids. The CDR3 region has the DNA TGCGCCAGCAGCCAAGATACGGATAGCGGGTCCTCCTACGAGCAGTACTTC. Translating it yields CASSQDTDSGSSYEQYF.

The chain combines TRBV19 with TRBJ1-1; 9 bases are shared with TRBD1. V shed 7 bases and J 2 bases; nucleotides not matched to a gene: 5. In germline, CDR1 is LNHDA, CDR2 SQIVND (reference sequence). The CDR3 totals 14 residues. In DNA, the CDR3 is TGTGCCAGTAATCACAGGGGGCAAAACACTGAAGCTTTCTTT. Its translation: CASNHRGQNTEAFF.

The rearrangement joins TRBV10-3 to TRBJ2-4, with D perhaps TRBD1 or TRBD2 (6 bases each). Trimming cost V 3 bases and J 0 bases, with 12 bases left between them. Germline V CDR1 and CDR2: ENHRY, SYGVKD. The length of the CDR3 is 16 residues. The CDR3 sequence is CAISDGGGVAKNIQYF. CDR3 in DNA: TGTGCCATCAGTGATGGGGGCGGGGTAGCCAAAAACATTCAGTACTTC.

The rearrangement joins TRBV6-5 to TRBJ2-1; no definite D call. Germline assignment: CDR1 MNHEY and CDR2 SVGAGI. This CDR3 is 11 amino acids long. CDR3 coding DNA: TGTGCTAGTACCGGGTACCTTCACGAGTTCTTC. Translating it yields CASTGYLHEFF.

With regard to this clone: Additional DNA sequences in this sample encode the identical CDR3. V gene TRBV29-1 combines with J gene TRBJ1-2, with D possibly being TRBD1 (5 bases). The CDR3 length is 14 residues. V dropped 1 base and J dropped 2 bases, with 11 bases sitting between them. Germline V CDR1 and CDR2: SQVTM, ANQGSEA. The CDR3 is CSVEGRGRNYGYTF. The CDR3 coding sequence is TGCAGCGTTGAAGGAAGGGGACGGAACTATGGCTACACCTTC.

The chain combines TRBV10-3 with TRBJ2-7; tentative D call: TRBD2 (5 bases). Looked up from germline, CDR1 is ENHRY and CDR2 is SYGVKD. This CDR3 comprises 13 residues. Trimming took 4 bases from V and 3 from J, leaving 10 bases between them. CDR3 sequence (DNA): TGTGCCATCAGTGTTGAGCGGTACTACGAGCAGTACTTC. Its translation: CAISVERYYEQYF.

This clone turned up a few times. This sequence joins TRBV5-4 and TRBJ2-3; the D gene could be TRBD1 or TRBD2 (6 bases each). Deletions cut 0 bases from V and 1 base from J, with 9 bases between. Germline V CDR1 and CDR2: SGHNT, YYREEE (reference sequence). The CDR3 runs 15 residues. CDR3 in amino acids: CASSLEGGRTDTQYF. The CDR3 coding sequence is TGTGCCAGCAGCTTGGAGGGGGGACGCACAGATACGCAGTATTTT.

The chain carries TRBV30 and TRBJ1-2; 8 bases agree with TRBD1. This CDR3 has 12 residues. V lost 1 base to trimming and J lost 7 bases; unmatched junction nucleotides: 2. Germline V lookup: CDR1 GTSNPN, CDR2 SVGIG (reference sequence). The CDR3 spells CAWSATGGGYTF. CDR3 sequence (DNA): TGTGCCTGGAGTGCAACAGGGGGTGGCTACACCTTC.

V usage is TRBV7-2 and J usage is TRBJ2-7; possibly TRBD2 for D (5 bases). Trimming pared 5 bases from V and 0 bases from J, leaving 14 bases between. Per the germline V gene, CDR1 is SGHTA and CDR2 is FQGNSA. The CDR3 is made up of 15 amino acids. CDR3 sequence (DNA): TGTGCCAGCAGCCAAAGGACGGGGAGCTCCTACGAGCAGTACTTC. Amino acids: CASSQRTGSSYEQYF.

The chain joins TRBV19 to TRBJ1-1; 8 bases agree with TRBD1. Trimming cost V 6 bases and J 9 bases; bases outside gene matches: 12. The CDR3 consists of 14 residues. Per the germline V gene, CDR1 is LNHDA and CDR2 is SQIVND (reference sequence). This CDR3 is CASRPTGARMKAFF. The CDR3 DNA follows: TGTGCCAGTAGACCGACAGGGGCTCGGATGAAAGCTTTCTTT.

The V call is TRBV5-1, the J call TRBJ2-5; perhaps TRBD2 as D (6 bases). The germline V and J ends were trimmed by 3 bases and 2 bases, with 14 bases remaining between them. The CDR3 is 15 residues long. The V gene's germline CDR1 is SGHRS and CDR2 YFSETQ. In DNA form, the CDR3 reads TGCGCCAGCAGCTGGGGAGACGGGGGTCAAGAGACCCAGTACTTC. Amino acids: CASSWGDGGQETQYF.

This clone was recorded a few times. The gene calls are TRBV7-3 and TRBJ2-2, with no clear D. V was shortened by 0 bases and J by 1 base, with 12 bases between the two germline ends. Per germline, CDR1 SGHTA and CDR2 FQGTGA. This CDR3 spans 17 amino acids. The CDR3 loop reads CASSLTYLGVNTGELFF. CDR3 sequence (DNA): TGTGCCAGCAGCTTAACGTATCTGGGCGTGAACACCGGGGAGCTGTTTTTT.

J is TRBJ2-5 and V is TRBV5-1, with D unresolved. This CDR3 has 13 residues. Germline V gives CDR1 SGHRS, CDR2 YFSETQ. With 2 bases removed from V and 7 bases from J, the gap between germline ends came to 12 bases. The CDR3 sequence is CASSFSGQLTQYF. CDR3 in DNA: TGCGCCAGCAGCTTCTCAGGCCAGTTGACCCAGTACTTC.

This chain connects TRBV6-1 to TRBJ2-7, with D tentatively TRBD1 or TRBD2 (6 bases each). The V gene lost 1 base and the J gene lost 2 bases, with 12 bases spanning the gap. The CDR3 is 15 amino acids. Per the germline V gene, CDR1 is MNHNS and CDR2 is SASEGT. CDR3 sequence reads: CASSEGGAHTYEQYF. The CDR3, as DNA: TGTGCCAGCAGTGAAGGGGGGGCCCACACCTACGAGCAGTACTTC.

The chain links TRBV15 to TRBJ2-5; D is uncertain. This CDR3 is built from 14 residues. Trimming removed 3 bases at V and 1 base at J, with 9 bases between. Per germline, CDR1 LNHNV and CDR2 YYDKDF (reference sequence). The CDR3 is CATSRLETQETQYF. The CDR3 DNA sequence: TGTGCCACCAGCAGGTTAGAAACCCAAGAGACCCAGTACTTC.

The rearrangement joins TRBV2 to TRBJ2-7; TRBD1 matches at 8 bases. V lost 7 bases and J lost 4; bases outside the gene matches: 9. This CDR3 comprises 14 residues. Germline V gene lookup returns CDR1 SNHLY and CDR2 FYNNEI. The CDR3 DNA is TGTGCCAGCACCGACAGGGGACAATCTTACGAGCAGTACTTC. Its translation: CASTDRGQSYEQYF.

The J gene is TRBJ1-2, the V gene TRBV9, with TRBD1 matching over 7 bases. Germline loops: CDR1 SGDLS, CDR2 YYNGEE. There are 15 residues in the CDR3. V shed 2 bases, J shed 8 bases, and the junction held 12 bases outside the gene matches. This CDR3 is CASSVEGGPGDGYTF. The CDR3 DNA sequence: TGTGCCAGCAGCGTGGAAGGGGGCCCCGGGGACGGCTACACCTTC.

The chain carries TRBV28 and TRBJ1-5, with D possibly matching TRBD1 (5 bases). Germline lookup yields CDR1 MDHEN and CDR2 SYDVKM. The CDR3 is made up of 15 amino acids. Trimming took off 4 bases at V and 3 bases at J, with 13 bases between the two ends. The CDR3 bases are TGTGCCAGCAGTTCGGCAGGGAATTTCAATCAGCCCCAGCATTTT. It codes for CASSSAGNFNQPQHF.

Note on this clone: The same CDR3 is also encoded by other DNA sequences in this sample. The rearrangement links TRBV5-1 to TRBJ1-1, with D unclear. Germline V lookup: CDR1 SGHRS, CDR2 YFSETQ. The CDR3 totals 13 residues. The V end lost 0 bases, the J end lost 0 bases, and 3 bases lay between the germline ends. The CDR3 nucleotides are TGCGCCAGCAGCTTGGTCGTGAACACTGAAGCTTTCTTT. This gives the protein CASSLVVNTEAFF.

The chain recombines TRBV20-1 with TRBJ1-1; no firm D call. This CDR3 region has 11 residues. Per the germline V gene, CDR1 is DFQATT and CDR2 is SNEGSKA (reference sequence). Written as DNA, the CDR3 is TGCAGCACCGGAACCAACTATGAAGCTTTCTTT. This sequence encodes CSTGTNYEAFF.

CDR3 DNA: TGTGCCAGCAGTGTAGTGCGGGGCCAAGAGACCCAGTACTTC. This encodes CASSVVRGQETQYF. The gene calls are TRBV2 and TRBJ2-5, with D maybe TRBD2 (6 bases). CDR3 length: 14 residues. V shed 4 bases and J shed 1 base, with 10 bases lying between them. Germline V CDR1 and CDR2: SNHLY, FYNNEI.

The CDR3 region has the DNA TGTGCCTGGAATCTTCGGGCGGGAGATACGCAGTATTTT. Translated: CAWNLRAGDTQYF. This chain connects TRBV30 to TRBJ2-3; D may be TRBD2 (5 bases). The V gene lost 4 bases and the J gene lost 5 bases, with 13 bases spanning the gap. Germline V gives CDR1 GTSNPN, CDR2 SVGIG (reference sequence). CDR3 length: 13 amino acids.